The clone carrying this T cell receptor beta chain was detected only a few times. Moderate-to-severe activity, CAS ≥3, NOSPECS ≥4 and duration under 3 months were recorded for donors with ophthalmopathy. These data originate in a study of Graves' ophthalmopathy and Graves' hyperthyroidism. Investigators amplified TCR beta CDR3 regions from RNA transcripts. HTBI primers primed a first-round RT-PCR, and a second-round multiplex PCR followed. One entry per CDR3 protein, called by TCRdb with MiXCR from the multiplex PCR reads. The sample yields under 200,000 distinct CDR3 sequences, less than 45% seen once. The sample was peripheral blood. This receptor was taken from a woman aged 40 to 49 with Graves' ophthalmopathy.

In DNA form, the CDR3 reads TGTGCCAGCAGTTACTCGAAAACAGGGGGTTCACCCCTCCACTTT. This codes for CASSYSKTGGSPLHF. V is TRBV6-5 and J is TRBJ1-6, with TRBD1 identical over 8 bases. This CDR3 region has 15 residues. The germline CDR1 and CDR2 sequences are MNHEY and SVGAGI. The J segment lost 9 bases and the V segment lost 0 bases, leaving 4 bases of the junction unmatched.